A selection of T cell receptor beta chains follows, all from one sample in a study of T-cell reconstitution after alpha-beta-depleted transplantation in children. TCRdb used MiXCR to reprocess the PCR reads, holding one entry per CDR3 protein. The table lists 400,000 to 550,000 distinct CDR3 sequences, over 9.5% of them singletons. The sequences come from PBMCs, collected before TCRalphabeta/CD19-depleted stem cell transplant. These receptors all come from a child under 10 years old with inherited bone marrow failure, due to receive a stem cell transplant. Both conserved end residues are part of each CDR3. The D gene is left open where the match is weak. Expanded clones get a size class; other rows say once, few or many, or leave the size out.

NA TRBJ2-1 few TRBV19 TGTGCCAGTAGTATAGGAAACTACAATGAGCAGTTCTTC CASSIGNYNEQFF
TRBD1 TRBJ2-7 many TRBV29-1 TGCAGCGTGTGGGACAGAGGCCCCTACGAGCAGTACTTC CSVWDRGPYEQYF
NA TRBJ2-2 many TRBV28 TGTGCCAGCAGTTCCATAGCCACCGGGGAGCTGTTTTTT CASSSIATGELFF
NA TRBJ2-7 many TRBV27 TGTGCCAGCAGCCTAGTCGGAAGCCACGAGCAGTACTTC CASSLVGSHEQYF
TRBD2 TRBJ2-7 many TRBV4-2 TGTGCCAGCAGCCAAGCTGACGGACTAGCGGGAGATCTTCCCTCCTACGAGCAGTACTTC CASSQADGLAGDLPSYEQYF
TRBD1 TRBJ2-1 NA TRBV10-3 TGTGCCATCAGGCGACAGGGGGGCGATGAGCAGTTCTTC CAIRRQGGDEQFF
TRBD1 TRBJ2-1 NA TRBV18 TGTGCCAGCTCGTCACAGGGGGCCTCCCTCAATGAGCAGTTCTTC CASSSQGASLNEQFF
NA TRBJ2-1 many TRBV20-1 TGCAGTGCTAGCGATCTAGGACGGACAAATGAGCAGTTCTTC CSASDLGRTNEQFF
TRBD1 TRBJ2-2 many TRBV29-1 TGCAGCGTTGAGACAGGGGGCAGTCACGGGGAGCTGTTTTTT CSVETGGSHGELFF
NA TRBJ2-1 few TRBV7-9 TGTGCCACTACCTTGGCTAAGCGGTACAATGAGCAGTTCTTC CATTLAKRYNEQFF
NA TRBJ2-3 many TRBV4-3 TGCGCCAGCAGCCAACGAGCGGAGCCCACAGATACGCAGTATTTT CASSQRAEPTDTQYF
NA TRBJ2-7 few TRBV10-3 TGTGCCATCAGTGAGCCTAATACAGCCTACGAGCAGTACTTC CAISEPNTAYEQYF
TRBD2 TRBJ2-7 many TRBV7-2 TGTGCCAGCAGCTTCCTCAAAAGCGGGAGATCCCACGAGCAGTACTTC CASSFLKSGRSHEQYF
NA TRBJ2-1 NA TRBV19 TGTGCCAGTAGTATAGTATCGACTAGGGAGCAGTTCTTC CASSIVSTREQFF
TRBD2 TRBJ2-1 many TRBV20-1 TGCAGTGCTAGACCTCCGGGACTAGCGGGAGAGACCAATGAGCAGTTCTTC CSARPPGLAGETNEQFF
NA TRBJ1-1 once TRBV11-1 TGTGCCAGCAGCTTTCCGACCGACTTTGAAGCTTTCTTT CASSFPTDFEAFF
NA TRBJ2-3 many TRBV4-1 TGCGCCAGCAGCCAAGGGGGGTCTGAGCAGTATTTT CASSQGGSEQYF
NA TRBJ1-3 many TRBV27 TGTGCCAGCAGTTTAACGGGGGCCTCTGGAAACACCATATATTTT CASSLTGASGNTIYF
TRBD2 TRBJ2-3 many TRBV11-3 TGTGCCAGCAGCTTAACCTTGATAGCGGGATCATACACAGATACGCAGTATTTT CASSLTLIAGSYTDTQYF
NA TRBJ2-7 many TRBV29-1 TGCAGCGTTGGTAGCGGCTACGAGCAGTACTTC CSVGSGYEQYF
NA TRBJ2-2 many TRBV5-6 TGTGCCAGCAGCTTGGCGGGGCTAGTTACCGGGGAGCTGTTTTTT CASSLAGLVTGELFF
NA TRBJ2-7 many TRBV28 TGTGCCAGCAGTCGGGCCGTGTCACATACCTACGAGCAGTACTTC CASSRAVSHTYEQYF
TRBD2 TRBJ2-7 NA TRBV27 TGTGCCAGCCGTGGACTAGCGGGATTGGGAGAGCAGTACTTC CASRGLAGLGEQYF
NA TRBJ1-1 many TRBV19 TGTGCCAGTAGTATGGGACCGGGCACTGAAGCTTTCTTT CASSMGPGTEAFF
TRBD1 TRBJ1-5 many TRBV12-3/TRBV12-4 TGTGCCAGCACCTCGGGACAGGGAGAGGGTCAGCCCCAGCATTTT CASTSGQGEGQPQHF
NA TRBJ2-5 many TRBV29-1 TGCAGCGTTCCTCGGACGCCGGGGACCCAGTACTTC CSVPRTPGTQYF
NA TRBJ1-2 many TRBV20-1 TGCAGTGCCTACATTTTTCCAGGGTATCACACCTTC CSAYIFPGYHTF
NA TRBJ1-1 NA TRBV7-9 TGTGCCAGCAGCTGGGGACACCTGAACTCTGAAGCTTTCTTT CASSWGHLNSEAFF